Included here is one T cell receptor beta chain sequence, with context. Its binding antigen is unknown. The CDR3 carries no conserved terminal phenylalanine or tryptophan, so it likely arises from a read error. The sequencing machine was an Illumina HiSeq 2500. Quantitative 5'-RACE with molecular barcodes was the method used to prepare the TCR beta libraries. In the paper's pipeline: To identify disease-linked TCR variants, a new computational method was used, one built on a probabilistic model of VDJ rearrangement. TCRdb trimmed public reads at Q25 via fastp, called clones via MiXCR and kept in-frame beta chains. Rows are unified per CDR3 protein, each entry keeping the most common DNA and genes. It is TCRdb's table, rather than the study itself, that gives the V and J calls and clone size. The sample profile shows 90,000 to 120,000 distinct CDR3 sequences; about 24% of them were found once. Clones ranked in the top ten supply about 12% of the sample.

For each ankylosing spondylitis patient, the synovial fluid sample was matched to a blood sample from that same patient. CDR1 SGDLS and CDR2 YYNGEE were looked up in the germline V gene. V is pared back by 7 bases and J by 0 bases, with 8 bases lying between the germline termini. The CDR3 comprises 12 residues, both ends counted. This entry keeps only the CDR3 DNA: 36 bases, framed from base 1. This entry comes from a study of CD8 T cells in ankylosing spondylitis listed by TCRdb under 2017. Regarding the study in general: The study profiled T cell receptor beta repertoires in healthy donors and ankylosing spondylitis patients to find disease-linked TCR variants. Samples of peripheral blood were taken, and for ankylosing spondylitis patients, synovial fluid was collected as well. The full study cohort comprised approximately 23 ankylosing spondylitis patients and approximately 100 healthy donors. What the research found in general, with its limitations: Some of the motif variants had been reported before in the synovial fluid and blood of reactive arthritis patients, a finding that suggests common disease-initiation mechanisms. In peripheral blood, the disease-linked clones were found at relatively low frequencies and had a CD8+ phenotype. According to the report, matched synovial fluid samples from ankylosing spondylitis patients were significantly enriched for the disease-linked clones. A TCR beta motif made up of under ten highly homologous amino acid variants appeared to be characteristic of blood from ankylosing spondylitis patients.

The source material was synovial fluid, either unsorted or a sorted T cell fraction (not recorded which). The TCR originated in a male donor with ankylosing spondylitis. The chain joins TRBV9 to TRBJ2-7; the D gene is not confidently resolved. The DNA is as follows: TGTGCCAGCCGAGCTGGCTCCTACGAGCAGTACTAC. Its amino acids are CASRAGSYEQYY.